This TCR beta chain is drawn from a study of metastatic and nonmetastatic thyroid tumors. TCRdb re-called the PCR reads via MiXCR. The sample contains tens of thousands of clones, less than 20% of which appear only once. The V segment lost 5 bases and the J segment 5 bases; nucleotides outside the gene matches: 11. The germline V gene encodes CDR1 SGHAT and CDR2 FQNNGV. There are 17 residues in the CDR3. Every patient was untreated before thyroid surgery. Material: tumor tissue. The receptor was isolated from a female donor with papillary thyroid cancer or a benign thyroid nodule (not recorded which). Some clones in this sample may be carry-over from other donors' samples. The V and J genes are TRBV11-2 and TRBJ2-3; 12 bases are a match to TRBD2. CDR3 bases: TGTGCCAGCAGCGCCAGCCTAGCGGGAGGGCCTGTAGATACGCAGTATTTT. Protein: CASSASLAGGPVDTQYF. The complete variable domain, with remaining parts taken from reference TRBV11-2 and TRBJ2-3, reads EAGVAQSPRYKIIEKRQSVAFWCNPISGHATLYWYQQILGQGPKLLIQFQNNGVVDDSQLPKDRFSAERLKGVDSTLKIQPAKLEDSAVYLCASSASLAGGPVDTQYFGPGTRLTVL.